Listed below are T cell receptor beta chains from one sample, sequenced in a study of CD4 T cells in relation to SARS-CoV-2 and coronaviruses. No antigen has been assigned to these receptors. Libraries were prepared by immunoSEQ multiplex PCR; TCRdb keeps only in-frame clonotypes and omits some of them. The sample has 35,000 to 50,000 clones, around 79% seen once. Sequenced: naive CD4+ T cells from PBMCs, cultured in vitro. These receptors originate from an adult with COVID-19. CDR3s include the opening cysteine and the closing phenylalanine or tryptophan. The D gene is left open where the match is weak. Not every row has a clone size; where given, it reads once, few, many or a size class.

TRBJ2-5,13,NA,NA,TRBV28,TGTGCCAGCAGTTTCGGGGCTGAAGAGACCCAGTACTTC,CASSFGAEETQYF
TRBJ2-4,16,NA,NA,TRBV5-1,TGCGCCAGCAGCTTGCGCCCGGGTTTAGCCAAAAACATTCAGTACTTC,CASSLRPGLAKNIQYF
TRBJ2-1,15,TRBD2,NA,TRBV4-1,TGCGCCAGCAGCCCAACTAGCGGGAGTCCCCCCAAGCAGTTCTTC,CASSPTSGSPPKQFF
TRBJ1-2,13,TRBD1,NA,TRBV7-2,TGTGCCAGCAGCCTCAGGGGGCCGGGGGGCTACACCTTC,CASSLRGPGGYTF
TRBJ2-2,17,TRBD2,NA,TRBV7-2,TGTGCCAGCAGCTTAAGACCGACTAGCGTGGGCACCGGGGAGCTGTTTTTT,CASSLRPTSVGTGELFF
TRBJ2-5,13,NA,NA,TRBV27,TGTGCCAGCAGTGACACATACCAAGAGACCCAGTACTTC,CASSDTYQETQYF
TRBJ2-7,14,NA,NA,TRBV6-2/TRBV6-3,TGTGCCAGTAGTGATCCCGGGACTGGCTACGAGCAGTACTTC,CASSDPGTGYEQYF
TRBJ2-1,16,NA,NA,TRBV18,TGTGCCAGCTCACCAGGATTAGCGGATACTGGGAATGAGCAGTTCTTC,CASSPGLADTGNEQFF
TRBJ2-7,16,NA,NA,TRBV5-5,TGTGCCAGCAGCTTGGGAGGGTCGGGACAAGACTACGAGCAGTACTTC,CASSLGGSGQDYEQYF
TRBJ2-7,15,TRBD1,NA,TRBV19,TGTGCCAGTAGAACTTCGGACAGGGTGGCTGACGAGCAGTACTTC,CASRTSDRVADEQYF
TRBJ2-1,16,NA,NA,TRBV5-8,TGTGCCAGCAGCTTGAACGGTCAGGGTTCCTACAATGAGCAGTTCTTC,CASSLNGQGSYNEQFF
TRBJ1-1,12,NA,NA,TRBV12-3/TRBV12-4,TGTGCCAGCAGTTTTATAGAGACTGAAGCTTTCTTT,CASSFIETEAFF
TRBJ2-3,15,NA,NA,TRBV12-5,TGTGCTAGTGGTAACCACGGGGGCCGCACAGATACGCAGTATTTT,CASGNHGGRTDTQYF
TRBJ2-1,16,NA,NA,TRBV15,TGTGCCACCAGCACCCCCCCGAGAGGCTCCTACAATGAGCAGTTCTTC,CATSTPPRGSYNEQFF
TRBJ2-1,15,TRBD1,NA,TRBV6-6,TGTGCCAGCAGCCGGGACAGGGGTAACTACAATGAGCAGTTCTTC,CASSRDRGNYNEQFF
TRBJ2-1,20,NA,NA,TRBV4-3,TGCGCCAGCAGCCAAGACCCCGGACTACCATCCGTCTTCTCCTACAATGAGCAGTTCTTC,CASSQDPGLPSVFSYNEQFF
TRBJ2-3,15,TRBD2,few,TRBV6-5,TGTGCCAGCGGACGAGCGGGATACGGCACAGATACGCAGTATTTT,CASGRAGYGTDTQYF
TRBJ2-5,14,NA,NA,TRBV14,TGTGCCAGCAGCCACCCGCAGGGACCAGAGACCCAGTACTTC,CASSHPQGPETQYF
TRBJ2-2,16,NA,NA,TRBV25-1,TGTGCCAGCAGTGAAGTCAGGGGGGCGAACACCGGGGAGCTGTTTTTT,CASSEVRGANTGELFF
TRBJ2-1,16,NA,NA,TRBV24-1,TGTGCCACCAGTGACGCTGGGAAGAGCTCCTACAATGAGCAGTTCTTC,CATSDAGKSSYNEQFF
TRBJ2-1,18,TRBD2,once,TRBV7-2,TGTGCCAGCAGCTTAAGCTCGCTTATGAGCGGGAGGAGGAATGAGCAGTTCTTC,CASSLSSLMSGRRNEQFF
TRBJ1-5,15,TRBD1,NA,TRBV28,TGTGCCAGCACCCCGGGGTCAGGGGGAGGTCAGCCCCAGCATTTT,CASTPGSGGGQPQHF
TRBJ2-7,22,NA,NA,TRBV28,TGTGCCAGCAGCCCACCGAAGGACAGGGTGTCCCTAGCGGGATTGTTTAAGCACGAGCAGTACTTC,CASSPPKDRVSLAGLFKHEQYF
TRBJ1-1,12,NA,NA,TRBV28,TGTGGGGTCCGGGTCGACGACACTGAAGCTTTCTTT,CGVRVDDTEAFF
TRBJ2-1,13,NA,NA,TRBV5-4,TGTGCCAGCAGAGAACAGGGTATCGATGAGCAGTTCTTC,CASREQGIDEQFF
TRBJ2-3,12,NA,NA,TRBV7-9,TGTGCCAGCAGCTTAGACACAGATACGCAGTATTTT,CASSLDTDTQYF
TRBJ2-7,13,TRBD1,NA,TRBV2,TGTGCCAGCGACAGGGAAAGTACCTACGAGCAGTACTTC,CASDRESTYEQYF
TRBJ1-4,16,NA,NA,TRBV6-1,TGTGCCAGCAGTGGAGCCCTGGGTAAAGAGGAGAGGAAACTGTTTTTT,CASSGALGKEERKLFF
TRBJ2-1,12,NA,NA,TRBV12-3/TRBV12-4,TGTGCCAGCAGTTTTTCTGGGAATGAGCAGTTCTTC,CASSFSGNEQFF
TRBJ2-6,16,TRBD1,NA,TRBV19,TGTGCCAGTAGTCTCTTACAGGGGTCTGGGGCCAACGTCCTGACTTTC,CASSLLQGSGANVLTF
TRBJ2-7,16,TRBD1,NA,TRBV5-1,TGCGCCAGCAAACGGACCGGGACAGGGGATTTGTACGAGCAGTACTTC,CASKRTGTGDLYEQYF
TRBJ2-5,12,NA,NA,TRBV10-1,TGCGCCAGCAAGGCCAGGCAAGAGACCCAGTACTTC,CASKARQETQYF
TRBJ2-7,13,NA,NA,TRBV12-3/TRBV12-4,TGTGCCAGCAGCTGGGACGACTCCTACGAGCAGTACTTC,CASSWDDSYEQYF
TRBJ2-1,10,NA,NA,TRBV2,TGTGCCAGCAGTGCTCGGGAGCAGTTCTTC,CASSAREQFF
TRBJ2-7,16,NA,NA,TRBV3-1/TRBV3-2,TGTGCCAGCAGCCAAGGTTCTGGGGGCACTGGTTACGAGCAGTACTTC,CASSQGSGGTGYEQYF
TRBJ2-7,17,TRBD2,NA,TRBV24-1,TGTGCCACCAGTGATTGTCCGAAGGGCGGGAGCTCCTACGAGCAGTACTTC,CATSDCPKGGSSYEQYF
TRBJ2-2,15,TRBD1,NA,TRBV28,TGTGCCAGCAGTTCGACAGGGTTGGGCACCGGGGAGCTGTTTTTT,CASSSTGLGTGELFF
TRBJ1-2,12,NA,NA,TRBV10-3,TGTGCCACACAGGGTACAACCAATGGCTACACCTTC,CATQGTTNGYTF
TRBJ2-1,14,TRBD2,NA,TRBV28,TGTGCCAGCATTCCGGGAGGGTCATACAATGAGCAGTTCTTC,CASIPGGSYNEQFF
TRBJ1-3,12,NA,NA,TRBV28,TGTGCCAGCAGTGAACAGGGAAACACCATATATTTT,CASSEQGNTIYF
TRBJ2-5,14,NA,NA,TRBV10-3,TGTGCCATCAGTGAAGACAACAACCGGGGGACCCAGTACTTC,CAISEDNNRGTQYF
TRBJ2-7,15,TRBD2,NA,TRBV6-5,TGTGCCAGCCCAAGGGCCCCCGGGGGGGGCTACGAGCAGTACTTC,CASPRAPGGGYEQYF
TRBJ1-6,15,TRBD1,NA,TRBV11-2,TGTGCCAGCAGCACGGACAGGGATCATAATTCACCCCTCCACTTT,CASSTDRDHNSPLHF
TRBJ2-1,16,NA,NA,TRBV19,TGTGCCAGCCAGTCGTCGGCAGCGCAGAGGTACAATGAGCAGTTCTTC,CASQSSAAQRYNEQFF
TRBJ1-1,12,NA,NA,TRBV6-6,TGTGCCAGCAGAACAAGGGCCACTGAAGCTTTCTTT,CASRTRATEAFF
TRBJ1-1,13,NA,NA,TRBV6-5,TGTGCCAGCAGTCGGGGGTTGAACACTGAAGCTTTCTTT,CASSRGLNTEAFF
TRBJ2-3,17,NA,NA,TRBV7-9,TGTGCCAGCAGCGGACGAATTCGGCCTACTAGCACAGATACGCAGTATTTT,CASSGRIRPTSTDTQYF
TRBJ2-3,17,NA,NA,TRBV21-1,TGTGCCAGCAGCACGCCGGGACCCTCCCTTGACACAGATACGCAGTATTTT,CASSTPGPSLDTDTQYF
TRBJ2-1,17,TRBD2,NA,TRBV28,TGTGCCAGCAGTTCCATCGGGGACTACAACTCCTACAATGAGCAGTTCTTC,CASSSIGDYNSYNEQFF
TRBJ2-3,12,NA,NA,TRBV12-3/TRBV12-4,TGTGCCAGCAGTTACAGCACAGATACGCAGTATTTT,CASSYSTDTQYF
TRBJ2-2,13,NA,NA,TRBV28,TGTGCCAGCAGTCCGAGGGTCACCGGGGAGCTGTTTTTT,CASSPRVTGELFF
TRBJ1-5,15,NA,NA,TRBV6-5,TGTGCCAGCAGTTACTCGGCCAGGAATAATCAGCCCCAGCATTTT,CASSYSARNNQPQHF
TRBJ2-3,15,NA,few,TRBV5-6,TGTGCCAGCAGCTTGGCCGGGAGTGGACCAGATACGCAGTATTTT,CASSLAGSGPDTQYF
TRBJ2-5,22,NA,NA,TRBV28,TGTGCCAGCAGCAAACACCTTTATCCCCCATCCCCGAACAGGGAGGCCCAAGAGACCCAGTACTTC,CASSKHLYPPSPNREAQETQYF